This T cell receptor (beta chain) originates from a study of OX40 agonist ivuxolimab in advanced cancers. The wider study: Patients received intravenous ivuxolimab every 2 weeks at 0.01 to 10 mg/kg. Melanoma, hepatocellular carcinoma, head and neck or renal cell cancer occurred in dose-escalation patients. Partial response was recorded in three patients: one hepatocellular carcinoma and two cutaneous melanoma cases.

J was trimmed by 0 bases and V by 4 bases; bases with no gene match: 7. The CDR3 consists of 16 residues. Per germline, CDR1 LGHNA and CDR2 YSLEER. Profiled with immunoSEQ multiplex PCR; TCRdb holds only in-frame clones, not every one. The profile shows under 55,000 clones, approximately 92% of them singletons. This chain uses TRBV4-3 with TRBJ2-3; TRBD2 matches 7 bases. This specimen consisted of CD4+ or CD8+ T cells sorted from blood, obtained in a trial of the OX40 agonist ivuxolimab. The clonotype originates from an adult with an advanced solid tumor such as melanoma, head and neck, liver or kidney cancer. For the CDR3, the DNA is TGCGCCAGCAGCCCAGACGGGACTACAAGCACAGATACGCAGTATTTT. Amino acids: CASSPDGTTSTDTQYF.